The 23 T cell receptor beta chains below were found in one sample sequenced in a study of radiotherapy plus CTLA-4 blockade in lung cancer. The protocol was immunoSEQ multiplex PCR, while the TCRdb copy is restricted to in-frame clones and leaves out a portion. The top ten clones hold around 18% of a sample with about 45,000 clones, roughly 60% of them seen once. The sample here was peripheral blood, taken from a patient treated with radiotherapy plus ipilimumab. The receptors were sampled from a human donor with non-small cell lung cancer who had a partial response to radiotherapy plus ipilimumab.

This clone was counted between two and nine times. The junction does not match germline at one end; this may be a read error. The chain combines TRBV7-7 with TRBJ2-3; D is ambiguous. Looked up from germline, CDR1 is SSHAT and CDR2 is FNYEAQ (reference sequence). This CDR3 has 13 amino acids. CDR3 in DNA: TGTGCTAGCAGTCCAGGCCTCTCAGATACGCAGTATTTT. Its protein product is CASSPGLSDTQYF. The full variable domain, completed using reference TRBV7-7 and TRBJ2-3, is GAGVSQSPRYKVTKRGQDVTLRCDPISSHATLYWYQQALGQGPEFLTYFNYEAQPDKSGLPSDRFSAERPEGSISTLTIQRTEQRDSAMYRCASSPGLSDTQYFGPGTRLTVL.

This chain joins TRBV5-4 and TRBJ2-1; no firm D call. The V gene lost 0 bases and the J gene lost 3 bases, with 10 bases spanning the gap. CDR1 SGHNT and CDR2 YYREEE come from the germline V gene (reference sequence). The CDR3 is made up of 15 amino acids. CDR3 protein: CASSLARNRYNEQFF. The CDR3 region has the DNA TGTGCCAGCAGCTTGGCCAGGAATCGCTACAATGAGCAGTTCTTC.

The chain is built from TRBV6-5 and TRBJ1-6, with D unclear. The CDR3 is made up of 13 amino acids. V was pared by 8 bases and J by 6 bases, with 11 bases between. Germline V gene sequence: CDR1 MNHEY, CDR2 SVGAGI. The CDR3 sequence is CASREVVNSPLHF. DNA of the CDR3: TGTGCCAGCCGAGAAGTGGTTAATTCACCCCTCCACTTT.

This chain joins TRBV4-1 and TRBJ1-4, with unresolved D. The CDR3 consists of 13 residues. Trimming took off 2 bases at V and 4 bases at J, with 5 bases between the two ends. CDR1 is MGHRA and CDR2 is YSYEKL in the germline V gene. DNA of the CDR3: TGCGCCAGCAGCCAATCAGATAATGAAAAACTGTTTTTT. Translation gives CASSQSDNEKLFF.

V gene TRBV28 combines with J gene TRBJ1-3; D uncertain. Germline V gene lookup returns CDR1 MDHEN and CDR2 SYDVKM. The CDR3 consists of 15 residues. V lost 6 bases and J 0 bases, leaving 12 bases between the germline ends. The CDR3 DNA reads as TGTGCCAGCAGCTCGCGGCCGGACTCTGGAAACACCATATATTTT. It yields the protein CASSSRPDSGNTIYF.

This sequence joins TRBV6-1 and TRBJ2-7; 8 positions match TRBD2. V gave up 5 bases and J gave up 0 bases; unmatched junction bases: 3. Germline values: CDR1 MNHNS, CDR2 SASEGT. The CDR3 is 14 residues long. CDR3 DNA: TGTGCCAGCAGTCAGGGGACTAGCTCCTACGAGCAGTACTTC. Protein product: CASSQGTSSYEQYF.

The chain combines TRBV7-8 with TRBJ1-5; TRBD1 agrees at 8 bases. The CDR3 runs 21 residues. The V gene's germline CDR1 is SGHVS and CDR2 FQNEAQ. Trimming took 5 bases from V and 5 from J; bases not matched to a gene: 26. CDR3: CASSPSATGVQRLHRDQPQHF. In DNA form, the CDR3 reads TGTGCCAGCAGCCCTTCGGCGACAGGGGTTCAGAGGCTACACCGGGATCAGCCCCAGCATTTT.

This clone has more than one count but fewer than ten. The V gene is TRBV7-2, the J gene TRBJ1-3, with D possibly being TRBD1 (6 bases). V lost 0 bases and J lost 4, with 7 bases in between. The CDR3 runs 14 residues. The germline V gene has CDR1 SGHTA and CDR2 FQGNSA. CDR3 sequence reads: CASSLAQGGNTIYF. Written as DNA, the CDR3 is TGTGCCAGCAGCTTAGCGCAGGGGGGAAACACCATATATTTT.

The J gene is TRBJ2-2, the V gene TRBV27; possibly TRBD2 for D (7 bases). Trimming shortened V by 7 bases and J by 4 bases, and 19 bases separated the two germline ends. This CDR3 spans 16 amino acids. CDR1 and CDR2 from the germline V gene are MNHEY and SMNVEV (reference sequence). The CDR3 coding sequence is TGTGCCAGCAAGGATTTGGGGGGGCCGCGCACCGGGGAGCTGTTTTTT. As protein: CASKDLGGPRTGELFF.

This clone is a singleton in its sample. The chain joins TRBV6-6 to TRBJ1-6; D is possibly TRBD1 (6 bases). CDR1 and CDR2 from the germline V gene are MNHNY and SVGAGI (reference sequence). CDR3 length: 15 residues. The germline V and J ends were trimmed by 0 bases and 4 bases, with 7 bases remaining between them. The CDR3 bases are TGTGCCAGCAGTTACTCCGGACAGTATAATTCACCCCTCCACTTT. It translates to CASSYSGQYNSPLHF.

V usage is TRBV6-6 and J usage is TRBJ2-7, with 9 bases fitting TRBD1. With V trimmed by 6 bases and J by 5 bases, 8 bases remained unmatched. The CDR3 extends over 14 amino acids. Germline values: CDR1 MNHNY, CDR2 SVGAGI (reference sequence). CDR3 protein: CASSLRTGENEQYF. CDR3 nucleotides: TGTGCCAGCAGCCTAAGGACAGGGGAGAACGAGCAGTACTTC.

The chain links TRBV14 to TRBJ2-5; D may be TRBD1 (6 bases). The closer fit of TRBJ2-7 to the DNA end suggests the J call may be wrong. This CDR3 contains 15 residues. Per germline, CDR1 SGHDN and CDR2 FVKESK. Written as DNA, the CDR3 is TGTGCCAGCAGCCAACACAACAGGGCTACCTACGAGCAGTACTTC. Protein: CASSQHNRATYEQYF.

This clone was picked up many times. The rearrangement links TRBV30 to TRBJ2-2; 9 positions agree with TRBD1. V lost 3 bases, J lost 4 bases, and 9 bases stayed unmatched. Germline loops: CDR1 GTSNPN, CDR2 SVGIG (reference sequence). The CDR3 totals 16 residues. In DNA, the CDR3 is TGTGCCTGGAGACCGCGGACAGGGGCGGGCACCGGGGAGCTGTTTTTT. Residues: CAWRPRTGAGTGELFF.

V gene TRBV19 combines with J gene TRBJ2-7; D remains unclear. V lost 1 base, J lost 7 bases, and 11 bases lay in between. This CDR3 contains 13 residues. The germline CDR1 and CDR2 sequences are LNHDA and SQIVND (reference sequence). The CDR3 spells CASSIGGLEEQYF. The CDR3 bases are TGTGCCAGTAGTATAGGCGGTCTGGAAGAGCAGTACTTC.

This clone was observed a handful of times. The genes are TRBV12-5 and TRBJ1-2, with 10 positions matching TRBD1. Germline CDR1 is LGHNT and CDR2 is FRNRAP. This CDR3 has 14 amino acids. The junction had 15 bases not matched to a gene; V was cut back by 11 bases and J by 9 bases. The CDR3: CAGSGLGQGTRYTF. In nucleotides, the CDR3 is TGTGCTGGCTCAGGTCTGGGACAGGGGACTCGCTACACCTTC.

V and J are TRBV2 and TRBJ2-3, with 15 bases that match TRBD2. Trimming cost V 6 bases and J 2 bases; bases outside gene matches: 9. The CDR3 sequence is 18 residues long. CDR1 and CDR2 (germline): SNHLY, FYNNEI. CDR3 nucleotides: TGTGCCAGCAGAGGGACTAGCGGGAGGCGTTTTCCCACAGATACGCAGTATTTT. This translates into CASRGTSGRRFPTDTQYF.

This clone was recorded at least ten times. The chain combines TRBV2 with TRBJ2-7; tentative D call: TRBD2 (5 bases). CDR3 length: 16 residues. Germline V gene data show CDR1 as SNHLY and CDR2 as FYNNEI. The germline V and J ends were trimmed by 6 bases and 3 bases, with 21 bases remaining between them. The CDR3 loop is CASRPRAGILSYEQYF. The CDR3, as DNA: TGTGCCAGCAGACCCCGTGCCGGGATTCTGAGCTACGAGCAGTACTTC.

In its sample, this clone ranks as medium-sized (0.01 to 0.1%). The CDR3 here is CASSEPGHLNEQYF. CDR3 in DNA: TGTGCCAGCAGTGAACCGGGACATTTAAACGAGCAGTACTTC. The V and J genes are TRBV6-5 and TRBJ2-7; perhaps TRBD1 as D (6 bases). Germline V CDR1 and CDR2: MNHEY, SVGAGI. There are 14 residues in the CDR3. Trimming cost V 5 bases and J 5 bases, with 16 bases left between them.

This clone showed up just a few times. The V call is TRBV5-6, the J call TRBJ1-3, with TRBD1 matching over 11 bases. Trimming at V came to 4 bases and at J to 3 bases, leaving 6 bases not matched to a gene. CDR3 length: 16 residues. CDR1 is SGHDT and CDR2 is YYEEEE in the germline V gene. The CDR3 reads CASSVRTGGGGNTIYF. For the CDR3, the DNA is TGTGCCAGCAGCGTCAGGACAGGGGGCGGTGGAAACACCATATATTTT.

This chain links TRBV5-5 with TRBJ2-2; the D gene is possibly TRBD2 (6 bases). The V end lost 5 bases, the J end lost 7 bases, and 27 bases lay between the germline ends. In germline, CDR1 is SGHKS, CDR2 YYEKEE (reference sequence). CDR3 length: 18 residues. CDR3 coding DNA: TGTGCCAGCAGTTTCTCTACTAGCCCCGAGGGCCGGCACGGGGAGCTGTTTTTT. It translates to CASSFSTSPEGRHGELFF.

The rearrangement links TRBV19 to TRBJ1-2; tentatively, D is TRBD1 (5 bases). V was shortened by 6 bases and J by 2 bases, with 16 bases between the two germline ends. The CDR3 spans 15 residues. Germline-derived CDR1 and CDR2 are LNHDA and SQIVND (reference sequence). The DNA for the CDR3 is TGTGCCAGTAGGACCACCCATGACAGAAACTATGGCTACACCTTC. It translates to CASRTTHDRNYGYTF.

V gene TRBV2 combines with J gene TRBJ2-2; 13 bases are shared with TRBD2. This CDR3 has 18 residues. The germline CDR1 and CDR2 sequences are SNHLY and FYNNEI. The J segment lost 4 bases and the V segment lost 6 bases, leaving 11 bases of the junction unmatched. The CDR3: CASSLPLAGGPGTGELFF. Here the CDR3 DNA reads TGTGCCAGCAGCCTCCCACTAGCGGGGGGGCCAGGCACCGGGGAGCTGTTTTTT.

This clone was recorded a few times. CDR3 loop: CSVEVGRPGELFF. In DNA, the CDR3 is TGCAGCGTTGAAGTTGGGAGGCCCGGGGAGCTGTTTTTT. This sequence joins TRBV29-1 and TRBJ2-2, with D possibly matching TRBD2 (6 bases). There are 13 residues in the CDR3. Trimming pared 1 base from V and 6 bases from J, leaving 9 bases between. The germline gives CDR1 SQVTM, CDR2 ANQGSEA.